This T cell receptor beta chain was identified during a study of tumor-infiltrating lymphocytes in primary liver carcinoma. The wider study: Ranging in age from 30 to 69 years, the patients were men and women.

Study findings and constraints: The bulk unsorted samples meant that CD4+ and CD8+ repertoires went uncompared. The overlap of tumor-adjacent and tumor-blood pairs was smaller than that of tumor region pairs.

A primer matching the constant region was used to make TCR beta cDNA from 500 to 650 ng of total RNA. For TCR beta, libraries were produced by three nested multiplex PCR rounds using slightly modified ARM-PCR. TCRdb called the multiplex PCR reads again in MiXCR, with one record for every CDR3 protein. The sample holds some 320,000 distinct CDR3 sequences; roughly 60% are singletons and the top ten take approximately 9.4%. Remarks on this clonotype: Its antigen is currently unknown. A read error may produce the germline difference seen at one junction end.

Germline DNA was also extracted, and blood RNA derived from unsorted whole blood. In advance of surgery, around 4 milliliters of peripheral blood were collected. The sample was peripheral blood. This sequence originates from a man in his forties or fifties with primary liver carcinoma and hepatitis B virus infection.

CDR3 DNA: TGCGCCAGCAGCTTTCACGATATCACATATACGCAGTATTTT. Translation gives CASSFHDITYTQYF. The chain recombines TRBV5-1 with TRBJ2-3; no reliable D call. The CDR3 has 14 amino acids. Germline V gene data show CDR1 as SGHRS and CDR2 as YFSETQ.